The 30 T cell receptor beta chains presented below share a single source sample, sequenced in a study of technical replicates of blood from a few donors. Repertoires were generated with immunoSEQ multiplex PCR, while TCRdb's copy carries only in-frame clones and drops some. The data hold about 78,000 clones, with around 92% observed a single time. Sequencing was performed on T cells isolated from PBMCs. Receptor source: a human donor in good health.

The V and J genes are TRBV11-2 and TRBJ2-1; 8 nucleotides align to TRBD2. Germline CDR1 is SGHAT and CDR2 is FQNNGV. The CDR3 is 16 amino acids. With V trimmed by 5 bases and J by 9 bases, 15 bases remained unmatched. The CDR3 protein is CASSPGVSGRFFEQFF. CDR3 sequence (DNA): TGTGCCAGCAGCCCGGGGGTAAGCGGGAGATTTTTTGAGCAGTTCTTC.

The chain carries TRBV28 and TRBJ1-5, with D perhaps matching TRBD1 (6 bases). CDR3 size: 16 residues. Deletions cut 5 bases from V and 2 bases from J, with 16 bases between. Per germline, CDR1 MDHEN and CDR2 SYDVKM. The CDR3 bases are TGTGCCAGCAGTATTACTACAGGGTACGGCAATCAGCCCCAGCATTTT. Its translation is CASSITTGYGNQPQHF.

This sequence joins TRBV27 and TRBJ2-5; 10 bases align to TRBD2. V trimming: 2 bases; J trimming: 10 bases; junction bases outside the gene matches: 31. Germline CDR1 MNHEY, CDR2 SMNVEV (reference sequence). This CDR3 is 22 amino acids long. This CDR3 reads CASSLKAAGSANFLAGAALQYF. The CDR3 bases are TGTGCCAGCAGTTTAAAAGCGGCAGGGTCCGCCAACTTCCTAGCGGGAGCGGCCCTCCAGTACTTC.

The chain carries TRBV4-1 and TRBJ2-1; TRBD2 matches at 13 bases. The CDR3 contains 18 residues. The junction had 13 bases not matched to a gene; V was cut back by 3 bases and J by 8 bases. From germline, CDR1 is MGHRA and CDR2 YSYEKL. Here the CDR3 reads CASSQEPITSGRAHEQFF. Here the CDR3 DNA reads TGCGCCAGCAGCCAGGAACCTATAACTAGCGGGAGGGCCCATGAGCAGTTCTTC.

The genes are TRBV7-3 and TRBJ2-1, with TRBD2 matching 7 bases. The J segment lost 2 bases and the V segment lost 5 bases, leaving 6 bases of the junction unmatched. This CDR3 has 15 amino acids. The germline gives CDR1 SGHTA, CDR2 FQGTGA. CDR3 loop: CASSLSGLPYNEQFF. The DNA for the CDR3 is TGTGCCAGCAGCCTTAGCGGGTTACCCTACAATGAGCAGTTCTTC.

The chain has TRBV5-4 and TRBJ2-1; 10 nucleotides agree with TRBD2. Trimming took 1 base from V and 9 from J; bases not matched to a gene: 4. Per germline, CDR1 SGHNT and CDR2 YYREEE (reference sequence). The CDR3 contains 14 residues. CDR3 DNA: TGTGCCAGCAGCTTGAGCAGCGGGAGGGGTGAGCAGTTCTTC. Amino acid sequence: CASSLSSGRGEQFF.

The sample holds one count of this clone. V usage is TRBV15 and J usage is TRBJ1-1; TRBD1 aligns across 7 bases. CDR1 and CDR2 from the germline V gene are LNHNV and YYDKDF (reference sequence). The V and J ends lost 0 bases and 1 base, in that order; junction bases with no gene match: 17. The CDR3 is made up of 20 amino acids. The CDR3 DNA is TGTGCCACCAGCAGAGATGAGTTCACTCCGGGACAGCGATGGAACACTGAAGCTTTCTTT. Translation: CATSRDEFTPGQRWNTEAFF.

In DNA form, the CDR3 reads TGTGCCAGCAGCTTGGAACCGACAAAAGGAAACACCATATATTTT. It translates to CASSLEPTKGNTIYF. The chain has TRBV5-4 and TRBJ1-3; no reliable D call. The CDR3 is 15 residues long. Trimming shortened V by 0 bases and J by 4 bases, and 11 bases separated the two germline ends. The V gene's germline CDR1 is SGHNT and CDR2 YYREEE (reference sequence).

The chain recombines TRBV6-6 with TRBJ1-5, with 10 bases identical to TRBD1. Germline-derived CDR1 and CDR2 are MNHNY and SVGAGI (reference sequence). The CDR3 covers 15 residues. Germline trimming cut 6 bases from V and 3 bases from J; bases unmatched to any gene: 5. The CDR3 protein is CASSSTGGYNQPQHF. CDR3 in DNA: TGTGCCAGCAGCTCGACAGGGGGCTACAATCAGCCCCAGCATTTT.

The chain joins TRBV18 to TRBJ2-2; the D gene is possibly TRBD1 (6 bases). The CDR3 is 16 residues long. V lost 3 bases to trimming and J lost 4 bases, with 15 bases between them. Germline V CDR1 and CDR2: KGHSH, LQKENI. The DNA of the CDR3 is TGTGCCAGCTCACCCGTTACAGCCAGGGGCACCGGGGAGCTGTTTTTT. Encoded protein: CASSPVTARGTGELFF.

The chain is built from TRBV28 and TRBJ2-7, with unresolved D. The CDR3 loop spans 12 amino acids. The V end was cut by 4 bases, the J end by 4 bases, with 8 bases between. CDR1 is MDHEN, CDR2 SYDVKM, per germline. The CDR3 DNA follows: TGTGCCAGCAGTTCCCCTCGGTACGAGCAGTACTTC. This gives the protein CASSSPRYEQYF.

The gene calls are TRBV9 and TRBJ2-6; D might be TRBD1 (6 bases). This CDR3 comprises 16 residues. V was pared by 0 bases and J by 0 bases, with 7 bases between. Germline CDR1 SGDLS, CDR2 YYNGEE. CDR3 sequence: CASSVGGGSGANVLTF. CDR3 bases: TGTGCCAGCAGCGTAGGAGGGGGCTCTGGGGCCAACGTCCTGACTTTC.

V gene TRBV6-6 combines with J gene TRBJ1-1; TRBD1 is a possible D gene (6 bases). The CDR3 has 15 amino acids. From germline, CDR1 is MNHNY and CDR2 SVGAGI (reference sequence). With 8 bases removed from V and 0 bases from J, the gap between germline ends came to 16 bases. The CDR3, as DNA: TGTGCCAGCGAGGATGGTGGACAGATGAACACTGAAGCTTTCTTT. Translation: CASEDGGQMNTEAFF.

This chain connects TRBV5-1 to TRBJ1-1; 8 bases are a match to TRBD1. The CDR3 runs to 17 residues. Germline V gene lookup returns CDR1 SGHRS and CDR2 YFSETQ. The V gene end was trimmed by 4 bases and the J gene end by 0 bases; junction bases not matched to a gene: 11. Here the CDR3 DNA reads TGCGCCAGCAGCCATGCCCGACAGGGGCAGATGAACACTGAAGCTTTCTTT. It encodes CASSHARQGQMNTEAFF.

This clone has just one count. This sequence joins TRBV12-5 and TRBJ1-2; perhaps TRBD1 as D (5 bases). The V end was cut by 1 base, the J end by 5 bases, with 14 bases between. The CDR3 contains 15 residues. CDR1 and CDR2 from the germline V gene are LGHNT and FRNRAP. The CDR3 nucleotides are TGTGCTAGTGGTTTGGAATTTGGGCAGGGATATGGCTACACCTTC. This translates into CASGLEFGQGYGYTF.

Here the CDR3 reads CASSLGAGTGYEKLFF. The CDR3 DNA sequence: TGTGCCAGCAGCTTAGGGGCCGGGACAGGTTATGAAAAACTGTTTTTT. The rearrangement joins TRBV11-3 to TRBJ1-4; 8 bases are a match to TRBD1. The CDR3 is 16 residues long. V was pared by 1 base and J by 6 bases, with 7 bases of the junction left unmatched. Germline values: CDR1 SGHNT, CDR2 YENEEA.

The chain joins TRBV7-3 to TRBJ2-1; a possible D gene is TRBD2 (6 bases). The V end lost 1 base, the J end lost 10 bases, and 11 bases lay between the germline ends. The CDR3 runs 13 residues. Germline V lookup: CDR1 SGHTA, CDR2 FQGTGA. The CDR3 spells CASSLNSGREQFF. The CDR3 bases are TGTGCCAGCAGCTTAAATAGTGGGAGGGAGCAGTTCTTC.

The chain joins TRBV4-3 to TRBJ2-7, with 7 bases aligning to TRBD2. The CDR3 runs to 14 residues. CDR1 is LGHNA, CDR2 YSLEER, per germline. Trimming at V came to 2 bases and at J to 3 bases, leaving 4 bases not matched to a gene. As DNA, the CDR3 is TGCGCCAGCAGCCAAATAGCGGGTCTCTACGAGCAGTACTTC. It is translated as CASSQIAGLYEQYF.

The chain is built from TRBV9 and TRBJ1-3; D might be TRBD1 (5 bases). This CDR3 is built from 18 residues. CDR1 is SGDLS and CDR2 is YYNGEE in the germline V gene. V was shortened by 4 bases and J by 0 bases, with 20 bases between the two germline ends. As DNA, the CDR3 is TGTGCCAGCAGCTCCCTTTCCACAGGCCCTGTCTCTGGAAACACCATATATTTT. Protein: CASSSLSTGPVSGNTIYF. The whole variable domain, remainder taken from reference TRBV9 and TRBJ1-3, is DSGVTQTPKHLITATGQRVTLRCSPRSGDLSVYWYQQSLDQGLQFLIQYYNGEERAKGNILERFSAQQFPDLHSELNLSSLELGDSALYFCASSSLSTGPVSGNTIYFGEGSWLTVV.

V and J are TRBV29-1 and TRBJ2-7; 8 bases match TRBD2. In germline, CDR1 is SQVTM, CDR2 ANQGSEA. The CDR3 runs to 13 residues. The junction had 6 bases not matched to a gene; V was cut back by 2 bases and J by 6 bases. The CDR3 spells CSVERSGSSEQYF. The DNA for the CDR3 is TGCAGCGTTGAACGGAGCGGGAGTTCCGAGCAGTACTTC.

The chain uses TRBV9 and TRBJ2-5; 9 bases match TRBD1. The CDR3 extends over 15 amino acids. J lost 3 bases, V lost 3 bases, and 6 bases had no gene match. Looked up from germline, CDR1 is SGDLS and CDR2 is YYNGEE. The CDR3 reads CASSERQGVKETQYF. The CDR3 DNA reads TGTGCCAGCAGCGAACGACAGGGGGTAAAAGAGACCCAGTACTTC.

The chain has TRBV10-2 and TRBJ1-1; D uncertain. The CDR3 totals 13 residues. Trimming shortened V by 6 bases and J by 1 base, and 9 bases separated the two germline ends. Germline V lookup: CDR1 WSHSY, CDR2 SAAADI. Written as DNA, the CDR3 is TGCGCCAGCAGCGCTCCAGGGAACACTGAAGCTTTCTTT. It is translated as CASSAPGNTEAFF.

The chain uses TRBV27 and TRBJ1-1; tentative D call: TRBD1 (5 bases). Trimming cost V 5 bases and J 1 base, with 11 bases left between them. The CDR3 loop spans 14 amino acids. Germline values: CDR1 MNHEY, CDR2 SMNVEV (reference sequence). This chain's CDR3 is CASSKITGNTEAFF. The DNA of the CDR3 is TGTGCCAGCAGTAAAATAACAGGGAACACTGAAGCTTTCTTT.

DNA for the CDR3: TGTGCCAGCACCCCGACAGGGATCTACAATGAGCAGTTCTTC. Protein: CASTPTGIYNEQFF. V gene TRBV6-1 combines with J gene TRBJ2-1; 7 nucleotides line up with TRBD1. V shed 7 bases and J 3 bases; nucleotides not matched to a gene: 6. CDR3 length: 14 amino acids. Germline V CDR1 and CDR2: MNHNS, SASEGT.

This chain connects TRBV7-2 to TRBJ2-7; 11 bases line up with TRBD2. The CDR3 has 15 amino acids. The V and J ends lost 2 bases and 4 bases, in that order; junction bases with no gene match: 4. CDR1 and CDR2 (germline): SGHTA, FQGNSA. This CDR3 reads CASSLTGTSGYEQYF. CDR3 DNA sequence: TGTGCCAGCAGCTTAACTGGGACTAGCGGTTACGAGCAGTACTTC. The variable domain in full, with the rest retrieved from reference TRBV7-2 and TRBJ2-7, is GAGVSQSPSNKVTEKGKDVELRCDPISGHTALYWYRQSLGQGLEFLIYFQGNSAPDKSGLPSDRFSAERTGGSVSTLTIQRTQQEDSAVYLCASSLTGTSGYEQYFGPGTRLTVT.

The chain has TRBV27 and TRBJ2-1; 10 nucleotides agree with TRBD2. CDR1 is MNHEY, CDR2 SMNVEV, per germline (reference sequence). Trimming removed 5 bases from V and 6 bases from J; junction bases left unmatched: 10. The CDR3 loop spans 16 amino acids. CDR3 DNA sequence: TGTGCCAGCAGTAGGACTAGCGGTTTAAAGGGCAATGAGCAGTTCTTC. Protein product: CASSRTSGLKGNEQFF.

The chain links TRBV19 to TRBJ1-1; 7 bases fit TRBD1. The germline V gene has CDR1 LNHDA and CDR2 SQIVND (reference sequence). The V gene end was trimmed by 7 bases and the J gene end by 3 bases; junction bases not matched to a gene: 8. CDR3 length: 14 residues. CDR3 sequence reads: CASIQRDRDTEAFF. CDR3 nucleotides: TGTGCCAGTATACAACGAGACAGGGACACTGAAGCTTTCTTT.

The chain employs TRBV27 and TRBJ1-3; no firm D call. The CDR3 is 16 amino acids. Germline V lookup: CDR1 MNHEY, CDR2 SMNVEV (reference sequence). The ends were cut back, 3 bases at V and 2 bases at J, with 14 bases in the middle. The CDR3 here is CASSFSPRGTGNTIYF. The CDR3 region has the DNA TGTGCCAGCAGTTTCTCCCCTCGGGGAACTGGAAACACCATATATTTT.

The chain is built from TRBV6-5 and TRBJ2-7; TRBD1 matches at 8 bases. The CDR3 sequence is 15 residues long. Trimming took 2 bases from V and 2 from J; bases not matched to a gene: 5. Germline V gives CDR1 MNHEY, CDR2 SVGAGI. CDR3 residues: CASSYRDRPTYEQYF. CDR3 nucleotide sequence: TGTGCCAGCAGTTACCGGGACAGGCCTACCTACGAGCAGTACTTC.

The chain employs TRBV27 and TRBJ1-2, with 7 bases aligning to TRBD1. Germline V gene sequence: CDR1 MNHEY, CDR2 SMNVEV (reference sequence). V was pared by 3 bases and J by 0 bases, with 1 base of the junction left unmatched. The length of the CDR3 is 14 residues. The CDR3 spells CASSFDRANYGYTF. In DNA form, the CDR3 reads TGTGCCAGCAGTTTTGACAGGGCTAACTATGGCTACACCTTC.